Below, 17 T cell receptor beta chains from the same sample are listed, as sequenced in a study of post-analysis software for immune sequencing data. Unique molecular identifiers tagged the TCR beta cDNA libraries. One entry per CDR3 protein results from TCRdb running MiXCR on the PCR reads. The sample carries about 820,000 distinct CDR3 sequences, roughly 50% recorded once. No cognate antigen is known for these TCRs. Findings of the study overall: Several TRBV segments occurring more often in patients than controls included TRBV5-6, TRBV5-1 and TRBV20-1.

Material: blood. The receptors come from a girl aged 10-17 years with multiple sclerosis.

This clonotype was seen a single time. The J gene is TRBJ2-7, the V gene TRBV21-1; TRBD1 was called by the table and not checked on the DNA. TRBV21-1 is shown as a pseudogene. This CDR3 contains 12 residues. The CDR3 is CASSKEWGEQYF. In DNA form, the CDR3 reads TGTGCCAGCAGCAAAGAATGGGGGGAGCAGTACTTC.

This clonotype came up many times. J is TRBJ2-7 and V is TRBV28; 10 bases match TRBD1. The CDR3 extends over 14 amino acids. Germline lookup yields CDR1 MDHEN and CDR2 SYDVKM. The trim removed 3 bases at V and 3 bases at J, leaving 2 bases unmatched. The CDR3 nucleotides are TGTGCCAGCAGTTTCCGGACAGGGGGCTACGAGCAGTACTTC. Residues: CASSFRTGGYEQYF.

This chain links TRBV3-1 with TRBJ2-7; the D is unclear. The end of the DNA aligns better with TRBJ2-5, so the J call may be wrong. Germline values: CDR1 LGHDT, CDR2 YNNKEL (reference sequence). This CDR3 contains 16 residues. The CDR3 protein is CASSQGSGSRRETQYF. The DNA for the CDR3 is TGTGCCAGCAGCCAAGGCTCTGGCTCTAGGAGAGAGACCCAGTACTTC.

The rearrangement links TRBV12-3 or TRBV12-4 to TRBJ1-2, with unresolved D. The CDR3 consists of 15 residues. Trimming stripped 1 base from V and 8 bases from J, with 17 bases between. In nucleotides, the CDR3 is TGTGCCAGCAGTTTAGGGGTACATCCACTTGAGGGCTACACCTTC. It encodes CASSLGVHPLEGYTF.

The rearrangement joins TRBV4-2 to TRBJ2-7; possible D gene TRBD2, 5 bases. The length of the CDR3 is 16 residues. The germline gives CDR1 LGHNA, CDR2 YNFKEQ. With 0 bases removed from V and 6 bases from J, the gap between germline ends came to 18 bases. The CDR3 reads CASSQDDLAGKLEQYF. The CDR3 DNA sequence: TGTGCCAGCAGCCAAGATGATCTGGCGGGTAAGCTCGAGCAGTACTTC.

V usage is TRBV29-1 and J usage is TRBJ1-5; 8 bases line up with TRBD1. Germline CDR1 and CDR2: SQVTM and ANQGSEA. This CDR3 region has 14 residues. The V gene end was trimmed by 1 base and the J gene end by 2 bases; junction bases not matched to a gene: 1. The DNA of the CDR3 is TGCAGCGTTGAAGGGGGACAGGGCAATCAGCCCCAGCATTTT. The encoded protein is CSVEGGQGNQPQHF.

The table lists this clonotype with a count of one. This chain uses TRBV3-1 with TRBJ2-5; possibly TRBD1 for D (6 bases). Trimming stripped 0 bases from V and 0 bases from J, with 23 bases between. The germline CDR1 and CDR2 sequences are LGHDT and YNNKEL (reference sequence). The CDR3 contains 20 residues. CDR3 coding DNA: TGTGCCAGCAGCCAAGATATAGCTCAACAGGGCCTCCCGGACCAAGAGACCCAGTACTTC. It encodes CASSQDIAQQGLPDQETQYF.

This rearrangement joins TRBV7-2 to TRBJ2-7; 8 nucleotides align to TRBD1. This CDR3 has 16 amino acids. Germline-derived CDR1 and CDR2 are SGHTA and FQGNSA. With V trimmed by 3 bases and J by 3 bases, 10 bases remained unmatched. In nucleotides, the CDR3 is TGTGCCAGCAGCTTCTCACGCGGGACAGGTAACTACGAGCAGTACTTC. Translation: CASSFSRGTGNYEQYF.

The CDR3 is CSALDTATSSYEQYF. The DNA for the CDR3 is TGCAGTGCCCTAGACACCGCTACTAGCTCCTACGAGCAGTACTTC. The chain is built from TRBV20-1 and TRBJ2-7, with D possibly being TRBD2 (5 bases). The CDR3 has 15 amino acids. V lost 6 bases and J lost 0, with 18 bases in between. The V gene's germline CDR1 is DFQATT and CDR2 SNEGSKA (reference sequence).

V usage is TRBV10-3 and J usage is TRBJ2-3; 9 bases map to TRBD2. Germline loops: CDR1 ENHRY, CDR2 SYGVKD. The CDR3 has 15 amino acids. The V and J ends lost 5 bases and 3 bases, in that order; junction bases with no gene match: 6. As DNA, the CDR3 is TGTGCCATCAGTTCAAGCGGGGGGATTACAGATACGCAGTATTTT. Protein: CAISSSGGITDTQYF.

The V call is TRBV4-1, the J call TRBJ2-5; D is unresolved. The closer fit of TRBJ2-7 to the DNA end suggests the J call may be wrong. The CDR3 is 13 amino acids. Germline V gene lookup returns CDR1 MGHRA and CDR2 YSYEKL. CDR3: CASSHGVLYEQYF. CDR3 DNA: TGCGCCAGCAGCCATGGGGTTCTCTACGAGCAGTACTTC.

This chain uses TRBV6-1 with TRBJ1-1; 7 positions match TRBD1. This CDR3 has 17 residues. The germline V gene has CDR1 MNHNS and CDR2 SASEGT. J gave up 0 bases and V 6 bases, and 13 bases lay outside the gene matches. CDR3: CASSRRTGGVMNTEAFF. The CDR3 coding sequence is TGTGCCAGCAGCCGCCGGACAGGAGGCGTCATGAACACTGAAGCTTTCTTT.

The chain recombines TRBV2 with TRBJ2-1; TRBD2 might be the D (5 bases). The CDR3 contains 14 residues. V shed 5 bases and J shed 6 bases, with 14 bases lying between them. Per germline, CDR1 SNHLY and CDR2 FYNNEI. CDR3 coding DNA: TGTGCCAGCAGTTCCGGAGAGGGTGGCAATGAGCAGTTCTTC. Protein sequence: CASSSGEGGNEQFF.

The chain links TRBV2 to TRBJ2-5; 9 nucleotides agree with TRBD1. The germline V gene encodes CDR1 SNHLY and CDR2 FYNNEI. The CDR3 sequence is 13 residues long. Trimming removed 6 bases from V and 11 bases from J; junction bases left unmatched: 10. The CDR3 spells CASRMDRGGEQYF. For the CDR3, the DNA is TGTGCCAGCAGGATGGACAGGGGTGGTGAGCAGTACTTC.

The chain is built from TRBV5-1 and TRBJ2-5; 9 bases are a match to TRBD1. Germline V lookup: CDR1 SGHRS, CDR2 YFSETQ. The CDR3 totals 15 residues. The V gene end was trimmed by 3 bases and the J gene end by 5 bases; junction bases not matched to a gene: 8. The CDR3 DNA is TGCGCCAGCAGCTACACACAGGGGGCTAGCGAGACCCAGTACTTC. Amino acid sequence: CASSYTQGASETQYF.

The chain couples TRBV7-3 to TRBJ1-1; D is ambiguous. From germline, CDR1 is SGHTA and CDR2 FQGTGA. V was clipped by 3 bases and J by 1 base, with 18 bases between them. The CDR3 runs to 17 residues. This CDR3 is CASSFNPGPPGNTEAFF. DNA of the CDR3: TGTGCCAGCAGCTTTAACCCAGGCCCTCCTGGGAACACTGAAGCTTTCTTT.

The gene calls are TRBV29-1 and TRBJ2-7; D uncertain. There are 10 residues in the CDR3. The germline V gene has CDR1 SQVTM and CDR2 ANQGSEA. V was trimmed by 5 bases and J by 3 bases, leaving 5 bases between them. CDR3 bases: TGCAGCGTTCAAATCTACGAGCAGTACTTC. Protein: CSVQIYEQYF.